These 14 T cell receptor beta chains originate from one sample sequenced in a study of blood T cell repertoires in COVID-19. Using immunoSEQ multiplex PCR, the repertoire was profiled, and TCRdb retains in-frame clones only, with some absent. The sample lists around 46,000 clones, approximately 85% occurring once. Sequenced sample: peripheral blood. The receptors derive from a human donor in a cohort sampled during active COVID-19.

The chain has TRBV19 and TRBJ1-5, with TRBD1 identical over 9 bases. Trimming took 3 bases from V and 1 from J; bases not matched to a gene: 16. Germline assignment: CDR1 LNHDA and CDR2 SQIVND (reference sequence). The CDR3 consists of 20 residues. The DNA of the CDR3 is TGTGCCAGTAGTATTACATCCGGGACAGGGTTTATAGGAAGCAATCAGCCCCAGCATTTT. This sequence encodes CASSITSGTGFIGSNQPQHF.

This clone was recorded only once. The V call is TRBV28, the J call TRBJ1-4; 9 positions agree with TRBD1. Germline trimming cut 10 bases from V and 6 bases from J; bases unmatched to any gene: 15. The CDR3 is 16 amino acids. CDR1 is MDHEN, CDR2 SYDVKM, per germline. CDR3 protein: CATDRGLLGSYEKLFF. The CDR3, as DNA: TGTGCCACGGACAGGGGCCTACTAGGCTCGTATGAAAAACTGTTTTTT.

This clone was detected only once. The rearrangement joins TRBV24-1 to TRBJ2-2; TRBD1 matches 7 bases. The germline V gene encodes CDR1 KGHDR and CDR2 SFDVKD. This CDR3 is 13 amino acids long. The V segment lost 7 bases and the J segment 5 bases; nucleotides outside the gene matches: 3. The CDR3 is CATRPTGTGELFF. The CDR3 DNA is TGTGCCACCAGGCCGACAGGGACCGGGGAGCTGTTTTTT.

This chain joins TRBV2 and TRBJ2-1; 11 bases agree with TRBD2. Germline V gene data show CDR1 as SNHLY and CDR2 as FYNNEI. This CDR3 region has 16 residues. Losses at the gene ends were 6 bases for V and 7 bases for J; bases not matched to a gene: 11. DNA for the CDR3: TGTGCCAGCAGACCCGGGACTAGCGGTTTACAGAATGAGCAGTTCTTC. It translates to CASRPGTSGLQNEQFF.

The rearrangement links TRBV6-5 to TRBJ2-2; the match to TRBD1 covers 8 bases. The V gene end was trimmed by 6 bases and the J gene end by 4 bases; junction bases not matched to a gene: 7. The CDR3 consists of 15 residues. Germline assignment: CDR1 MNHEY and CDR2 SVGAGI. The CDR3 here is CASRRGTGSTGELFF. The CDR3 DNA reads as TGTGCCAGCAGGCGCGGGACAGGTTCCACCGGGGAGCTGTTTTTT.

The chain uses TRBV12-3 or TRBV12-4 and TRBJ1-2; the D is unclear. The length of the CDR3 is 13 residues. Trimming left V 4 bases short and J 6 bases short, with 12 bases between. In DNA, the CDR3 is TGTGCCAGCAGTTCGAGACATTCCGATGGCTACACCTTC. This gives the protein CASSSRHSDGYTF.

The chain has TRBV18 and TRBJ2-7; the match to TRBD2 covers 10 bases. The germline V gene encodes CDR1 KGHSH and CDR2 LQKENI. With V trimmed by 3 bases and J by 5 bases, 4 bases remained unmatched. The CDR3 length is 14 residues. Here the CDR3 reads CASSPSGGPNEQYF. The DNA of the CDR3 is TGTGCCAGCTCACCTAGCGGGGGGCCTAACGAGCAGTACTTC.

The chain is built from TRBV18 and TRBJ2-5, with TRBD2 matching 11 bases. The V gene's germline CDR1 is KGHSH and CDR2 LQKENI. The CDR3 contains 14 residues. J was trimmed by 3 bases and V by 3 bases; bases with no gene match: 0. This chain's CDR3 is CASSPGLAEETQYF. The CDR3 DNA follows: TGTGCCAGCTCACCGGGACTAGCGGAAGAGACCCAGTACTTC.

V gene TRBV4-2 combines with J gene TRBJ2-3; 8 nucleotides match TRBD1. J gave up 3 bases and V 4 bases, and 9 bases lay outside the gene matches. This CDR3 has 16 residues. Germline V gene data show CDR1 as LGHNA and CDR2 as YNFKEQ. The chain's CDR3 is CASSLRTGKATDTQYF. CDR3 sequence (DNA): TGTGCCAGCAGCCTTAGGACAGGGAAGGCGACAGATACGCAGTATTTT.

This chain uses TRBV19 with TRBJ2-2; D may be TRBD2 (5 bases). The CDR3 contains 14 residues. Germline CDR1 reads LNHDA; CDR2 reads SQIVND (reference sequence). V was cut by 7 bases and J by 6 bases, with 15 bases left in between. The CDR3: CASTHTGYPGELFF. In nucleotides, the CDR3 is TGTGCCAGTACCCACACGGGGTACCCCGGGGAGCTGTTTTTT.

This clone was seen once. The chain has TRBV24-1 and TRBJ2-3; 10 positions match TRBD2. The CDR3 spans 17 residues. The germline gives CDR1 KGHDR, CDR2 SFDVKD. The V and J ends lost 2 bases and 8 bases, in that order; junction bases with no gene match: 12. DNA of the CDR3: TGTGCCACCAGTGATTCGTCGGCTAGCGGGAGATTAGGTACGCAGTATTTT. Translating it yields CATSDSSASGRLGTQYF.

The chain employs TRBV5-1 and TRBJ1-1; 11 bases map to TRBD1. V was clipped by 0 bases and J by 4 bases; unmatched bases: 5. Germline lookup yields CDR1 SGHRS and CDR2 YFSETQ. The CDR3 runs 16 residues. CDR3 region: CASSLEGTGGSTEAFF. Written as DNA, the CDR3 is TGCGCCAGCAGCTTGGAGGGGACAGGGGGGAGCACTGAAGCTTTCTTT.

V usage is TRBV9 and J usage is TRBJ1-1; no definite D call. The germline gives CDR1 SGDLS, CDR2 YYNGEE. The CDR3 sequence is 13 residues long. Trimming shortened V by 2 bases and J by 11 bases, and 16 bases separated the two germline ends. The CDR3 sequence: CASSVSWVGSAFF. The CDR3 coding sequence is TGTGCCAGCAGCGTTTCTTGGGTAGGGAGTGCTTTCTTT.

The rearrangement uses TRBV21-1 and TRBJ1-2; the table gives TRBD1 as D, unverified against the DNA. TRBV21-1 is recorded as a pseudogene. This CDR3 is built from 16 residues. As DNA, the CDR3 is TGTGCCAGCAGCCTACAGACGGACAGGGACGACTATGGCTACACCTTC. Its translation is CASSLQTDRDDYGYTF.